These 2 T cell receptor beta chains were sequenced from one sample in a study of PD-1 blockade in classical Hodgkin lymphoma. Time point described: cycle 4 day 1 (C4D1), after more than five weeks of nivolumab. Every one of the patients relapsed after autologous stem cell transplantation (brentuximab vedotin exposure was variable). Generated by immunoSEQ multiplex PCR, the TCRdb table keeps only in-frame clones and is missing some. The sample has some 30,000 clones; 65% to 85% are singletons. This material consisted of peripheral blood mononuclear cells (PBMCs), taken before the fourth cycle of nivolumab. These receptor sequences come from a human donor with classical Hodgkin lymphoma.

The chain employs TRBV30 and TRBJ1-2, with TRBD1 matching over 7 bases. The CDR3 totals 13 residues. With V trimmed by 5 bases and J by 4 bases, 7 bases remained unmatched. Germline values: CDR1 GTSNPN, CDR2 SVGIG (reference sequence). CDR3 in DNA: TGTGCCTGGCGACAGGGCCAATTCTATGGCTACACCTTC. This gives the protein CAWRQGQFYGYTF.

The V gene is TRBV4-2, the J gene TRBJ1-2; 8 nucleotides align to TRBD1. Germline-derived CDR1 and CDR2 are LGHNA and YNFKEQ. The CDR3 sequence is 15 residues long. The V gene end was trimmed by 2 bases and the J gene end by 6 bases; junction bases not matched to a gene: 8. CDR3 DNA: TGTGCCAGCAGCCAAATGGGGACAGGAACTAATGGCTACACCTTC. This sequence encodes CASSQMGTGTNGYTF.